One sample yielded the 27 T cell receptor beta chains listed below, sequenced in a study of sequential checkpoint blockade in melanoma. Assay used: immunoSEQ multiplex PCR; TCRdb lists only in-frame clones, some missing. Among 15,000 to 20,000 clones listed, 26% were seen once. This sample's treatment: randomized to nivolumab then ipilimumab (arm A) or the reverse (arm B). The specimen was tumor tissue (inferred from file names), collected from a patient given nivolumab and ipilimumab in sequence. These receptors were collected from a human donor with melanoma.

The chain is built from TRBV30 and TRBJ1-1; D is ambiguous. This CDR3 region has 13 residues. Germline V gene sequence: CDR1 GTSNPN, CDR2 SVGIG (reference sequence). V lost 2 bases and J 4 bases, leaving 11 bases between the germline ends. CDR3 loop: CAWSQMRGTEAFF. The CDR3 DNA sequence: TGTGCCTGGAGTCAGATGCGGGGCACTGAAGCTTTCTTT. The whole variable domain, filled in from reference TRBV30 and TRBJ1-1, reads SQTIHQWPATLVQPVGSPLSLECTVEGTSNPNLYWYRQAAGRGLQLLFYSVGIGQISSEVPQNLSASRPQDRQFILSSKKLLLSDSGFYLCAWSQMRGTEAFFGQGTRLTVV.

V and J are TRBV28 and TRBJ1-5, with D unresolved. The germline V and J ends were trimmed by 5 bases and 3 bases, with 11 bases remaining between them. The CDR3 is made up of 14 amino acids. Germline V CDR1 and CDR2: MDHEN, SYDVKM. The CDR3 protein is CASSPPGTNQPQHF. CDR3 sequence (DNA): TGTGCCAGCAGTCCCCCGGGCACCAATCAGCCCCAGCATTTT.

This clone was found a few times. V is TRBV6-8 and J is TRBJ1-4, with D unclear. Germline V gives CDR1 MNHGY, CDR2 SAAAGT. The CDR3 totals 15 residues. Trimming stripped 4 bases from V and 2 bases from J, with 11 bases between. The CDR3 loop reads CASSSGGGTNEKLFF. In DNA form, the CDR3 reads TGTGCCAGCAGTTCGGGAGGTGGGACTAATGAAAAACTGTTTTTT.

The rearrangement joins TRBV14 to TRBJ2-7, with no clear D. Germline V lookup: CDR1 SGHDN, CDR2 FVKESK. V was clipped by 2 bases and J by 2 bases, with 7 bases between them. The length of the CDR3 is 13 residues. CDR3 protein: CASSQFKTYEQYF. CDR3 nucleotide sequence: TGTGCCAGCAGCCAATTTAAGACCTACGAGCAGTACTTC.

This clone was seen a few times. The chain uses TRBV12-5 and TRBJ1-1; D unclear. The CDR3 runs to 13 residues. In germline, CDR1 is LGHNT, CDR2 FRNRAP. The chain's CDR3 is CASNPRGRTEAFF. DNA for the CDR3: TGTGCCAGCAATCCTCGTGGGAGGACTGAAGCTTTCTTT.

J is TRBJ2-1 and V is TRBV14; no clear D gene. With 0 bases removed from V and 13 bases from J, the gap between germline ends came to 19 bases. Germline V lookup: CDR1 SGHDN, CDR2 FVKESK. This CDR3 contains 15 residues. CDR3 DNA: TGTGCCAGCAGCCAAGACGTGGTCCCGTCCCGAGGCCAGTTCTTC. It yields the protein CASSQDVVPSRGQFF.

This sequence joins TRBV28 and TRBJ2-3, with D possibly being TRBD1 (6 bases). Looked up from germline, CDR1 is MDHEN and CDR2 is SYDVKM. V lost 8 bases, J lost 5 bases, and 17 bases lay in between. The CDR3 sequence is 14 residues long. DNA for the CDR3: TGTGCCAGCGGAATAGGGGGAGAGGTAGATACGCAGTATTTT. Translating gives CASGIGGEVDTQYF.

This clone was recorded many times. V is TRBV11-3 and J is TRBJ2-7; D is perhaps TRBD2 (5 bases). The V gene lost 5 bases and the J gene lost 0 bases, with 11 bases spanning the gap. Germline V lookup: CDR1 SGHNT, CDR2 YENEEA. This CDR3 is 14 amino acids long. CDR3 in DNA: TGTGCCAGCAGCCGAGGAACTAGCTCCTACGAGCAGTACTTC. Protein: CASSRGTSSYEQYF.

The rearrangement links TRBV9 to TRBJ2-2; unclear D gene. CDR3 length equals 12 residues. Trimming removed 0 bases at V and 7 bases at J, with 4 bases between. Germline CDR1 and CDR2: SGDLS and YYNGEE. The CDR3 sequence is CASSVANGELFF. As DNA, the CDR3 is TGTGCCAGCAGCGTAGCTAACGGGGAGCTGTTTTTT.

This chain joins TRBV6-8 and TRBJ2-5; D gene uncertain. CDR1 is MNHGY, CDR2 SAAAGT, per germline. This CDR3 contains 14 residues. V gave up 2 bases and J gave up 5 bases, with 12 bases separating them. Written as DNA, the CDR3 is TGTGCCAGCAGTTACCCGGACGTCAGGGAGACCCAGTACTTC. As protein: CASSYPDVRETQYF.

The chain carries TRBV28 and TRBJ1-2, with a tentative D call TRBD1 (5 bases). Trimming took 6 bases from V and 0 from J, leaving 8 bases between them. This CDR3 is built from 13 residues. Germline assignment: CDR1 MDHEN and CDR2 SYDVKM. CDR3 in amino acids: CASSLRANYGYTF. The DNA of the CDR3 is TGTGCCAGCAGCCTCAGGGCTAACTATGGCTACACCTTC.

The rearrangement links TRBV15 to TRBJ1-6, with TRBD1 identical over 10 bases. The germline V gene encodes CDR1 LNHNV and CDR2 YYDKDF (reference sequence). The CDR3 runs 19 residues. V trimming: 0 bases; J trimming: 5 bases; junction bases outside the gene matches: 10. The CDR3 DNA sequence: TGTGCCACCAGCAGAGATAATCGACAGGGGGCAAAGAATAATTCACCCCTCCACTTT. It is translated as CATSRDNRQGAKNNSPLHF.

V is TRBV6-8 and J is TRBJ2-5; tentatively, D is TRBD2 (5 bases). The CDR3 runs 13 residues. Trimming left V 10 bases short and J 3 bases short, with 15 bases between. The germline CDR1 and CDR2 sequences are MNHGY and SAAAGT. The CDR3 DNA is TGTGCCATAGTTGACTACGTTGAAGAGACCCAGTACTTC. Its protein is CAIVDYVEETQYF.

This clone was seen more than once but under ten times. CDR3 bases: TGTGCCAGCAGTCCACAGGTGCCTGAAGCTTTCTTT. This translates into CASSPQVPEAFF. This rearrangement joins TRBV6-8 to TRBJ1-1, with D perhaps matching TRBD1 (5 bases). The CDR3 contains 12 residues. Looked up from germline, CDR1 is MNHGY and CDR2 is SAAAGT. V dropped 5 bases and J dropped 6 bases, with 10 bases sitting between them.

The chain combines TRBV5-1 with TRBJ2-5; TRBD1 might be the D (6 bases). The CDR3 covers 14 residues. The ends were cut back, 4 bases at V and 5 bases at J, with 15 bases in the middle. Germline V gene data show CDR1 as SGHRS and CDR2 as YFSETQ. The DNA of the CDR3 is TGCGCCAGCAGCCCGGGACAAGGTTGGGAGACCCAGTACTTC. The encoded protein is CASSPGQGWETQYF. The complete variable domain, with remaining parts taken from reference TRBV5-1 and TRBJ2-5, reads KAGVTQTPRYLIKTRGQQVTLSCSPISGHRSVSWYQQTPGQGLQFLFEYFSETQRNKGNFPGRFSGRQFSNSRSEMNVSTLELGDSALYLCASSPGQGWETQYFGPGTRLLVL.

This clone has a handful of counts. The rearrangement joins TRBV28 to TRBJ2-5; D remains unclear. The CDR3 totals 13 residues. Germline lookup yields CDR1 MDHEN and CDR2 SYDVKM. V lost 8 bases to trimming and J lost 4 bases, with 14 bases between them. The CDR3 protein is CASVDWGIETQYF. In DNA form, the CDR3 reads TGTGCCAGCGTCGATTGGGGTATAGAGACCCAGTACTTC. The variable domain in full, completed from reference TRBV28 and TRBJ2-5, reads DVKVTQSSRYLVKRTGEKVFLECVQDMDHENMFWYRQDPGLGLRLIYFSYDVKMKEKGDIPEGYSVSREKKERFSLILESASTNQTSMYLCASVDWGIETQYFGPGTRLLVL.

The table lists this clone with a few counts. The V and J genes are TRBV10-2 and TRBJ2-2; no definite D call. V gave up 4 bases and J gave up 7 bases, with 7 bases separating them. Germline V gene sequence: CDR1 WSHSY, CDR2 SAAADI. This CDR3 has 12 amino acids. The CDR3 here is CASSVPVGELFF. The CDR3, as DNA: TGCGCCAGCAGTGTTCCGGTCGGGGAGCTGTTTTTT.

This clone was detected a few times. The rearrangement uses TRBV6-8 and TRBJ1-2, with D maybe TRBD1 (6 bases). From germline, CDR1 is MNHGY and CDR2 SAAAGT. CDR3 length: 13 amino acids. The V end lost 10 bases, the J end lost 8 bases, and 20 bases lay between the germline ends. The CDR3 region is CAISPQQGFGYTF. The DNA of the CDR3 is TGTGCCATCAGCCCGCAACAGGGATTCGGCTACACCTTC.

The genes are TRBV19 and TRBJ1-5, with D maybe TRBD1 (5 bases). V lost 3 bases and J lost 0, with 18 bases in between. The CDR3 sequence is 18 residues long. From germline, CDR1 is LNHDA and CDR2 SQIVND (reference sequence). Here the CDR3 DNA reads TGTGCCAGTAGTATCTTCCGACAGAGATCAACTAGCAATCAGCCCCAGCATTTT. Its protein is CASSIFRQRSTSNQPQHF.

V is TRBV7-5 and J is TRBJ2-7; the D call TRBD1 from the table was never checked on the DNA. TRBV7-5 corresponds to a pseudogene. This CDR3 is built from 15 residues. The DNA of the CDR3 is TGTGCCAGCAGCTTAGCCGGGACAGTCTCCTACGAGCAGTACTTC. It encodes CASSLAGTVSYEQYF.

The V gene is TRBV15, the J gene TRBJ2-1; no firm D call. The CDR3 loop spans 14 amino acids. Looked up from germline, CDR1 is LNHNV and CDR2 is YYDKDF (reference sequence). Trimming left V 0 bases short and J 7 bases short, with 10 bases between. CDR3 loop: CATSRDLERNEQFF. For the CDR3, the DNA is TGTGCCACCAGCAGAGATCTGGAGAGGAATGAGCAGTTCTTC.

The chain has TRBV5-1 and TRBJ2-1; 7 bases agree with TRBD2. The CDR3 sequence is 15 residues long. The germline V gene encodes CDR1 SGHRS and CDR2 YFSETQ. Trimming at V came to 3 bases and at J to 2 bases, leaving 5 bases not matched to a gene. CDR3 DNA sequence: TGCGCCAGCAGCTCCGGGACTATACCCTACAATGAGCAGTTCTTC. Translation gives CASSSGTIPYNEQFF. Full variable domain (missing parts from reference TRBV5-1 and TRBJ2-1): KAGVTQTPRYLIKTRGQQVTLSCSPISGHRSVSWYQQTPGQGLQFLFEYFSETQRNKGNFPGRFSGRQFSNSRSEMNVSTLELGDSALYLCASSSGTIPYNEQFFGPGTRLTVL.

This sequence joins TRBV6-8 and TRBJ1-4; tentative D call: TRBD1 (5 bases). Germline loops: CDR1 MNHGY, CDR2 SAAAGT. The CDR3 has 16 residues. The V end lost 6 bases, the J end lost 2 bases, and 16 bases lay between the germline ends. The CDR3: CASRQDNLRTNEKLFF. For the CDR3, the DNA is TGTGCCAGCAGGCAGGACAATTTGAGGACTAATGAAAAACTGTTTTTT.

The rearrangement joins TRBV19 to TRBJ2-5; either TRBD1 or TRBD2 may fit D (6 bases each). This CDR3 region has 15 residues. Germline V gene sequence: CDR1 LNHDA, CDR2 SQIVND (reference sequence). Between the trimmed V and J ends, which lost 7 bases and 5 bases, there was a span of 20 bases. CDR3: CASKNPSGGGETQYF. The CDR3 coding sequence is TGTGCCAGTAAGAATCCCTCCGGGGGCGGGGAGACCCAGTACTTC.

This clone was counted only a few times. The CDR3 DNA reads as TGTGCCAGCAAACCGGGACGGATGTACCAAGAGACCCAGTACTTC. This translates into CASKPGRMYQETQYF. The chain is built from TRBV28 and TRBJ2-5; possibly TRBD1 or TRBD2 for D (5 bases each). Germline V lookup: CDR1 MDHEN, CDR2 SYDVKM. V was cut by 7 bases and J by 0 bases, with 15 bases left in between. CDR3 length: 15 residues.

The chain recombines TRBV19 with TRBJ2-7, with D possibly matching TRBD1 (5 bases). The germline V and J ends were trimmed by 2 bases and 3 bases, with 11 bases remaining between them. This CDR3 contains 14 residues. From germline, CDR1 is LNHDA and CDR2 SQIVND (reference sequence). The CDR3: CASSIRPQGYEQYF. The CDR3 coding sequence is TGTGCCAGTAGTATAAGGCCCCAGGGCTACGAGCAGTACTTC.

The rearrangement links TRBV19 to TRBJ1-1; D might be TRBD1 (5 bases). Germline CDR1 reads LNHDA; CDR2 reads SQIVND (reference sequence). V dropped 7 bases and J dropped 5 bases, with 17 bases sitting between them. The CDR3 has 14 residues. DNA of the CDR3: TGTGCCAGTATAAATCGGGGGGGAGGGACTGAAGCTTTCTTT. This encodes CASINRGGGTEAFF.